These 4 T cell receptor beta chains share one sample of origin, sequenced in a study of T cell changes during pregnancy in multiple sclerosis. This table comes from immunoSEQ multiplex PCR, and its TCRdb copy is limited to in-frame clones, with some not included. The sample has 35,000 or so clones; 93% are singletons. The sample in question was CD4+ T cells from peripheral blood mononuclear cells, obtained in the first trimester of pregnancy. The receptor set was obtained from a female donor with multiple sclerosis, enrolled in a pregnancy study.

The chain has TRBV28 and TRBJ2-4; perhaps TRBD2 as D (6 bases). Trimming left V 4 bases short and J 15 bases short, with 13 bases between. Germline V gene data show CDR1 as MDHEN and CDR2 as SYDVKM. There are 11 residues in the CDR3. The CDR3 loop reads CASSSGLQRYF. DNA for the CDR3: TGTGCCAGCAGTTCGGGACTTCAGCGGTACTTC. Together with reference TRBV28 and TRBJ2-4, the CDR3 gives the full variable domain: DVKVTQSSRYLVKRTGEKVFLECVQDMDHENMFWYRQDPGLGLRLIYFSYDVKMKEKGDIPEGYSVSREKKERFSLILESASTNQTSMYLCASSSGLQRYFGAGTRLSVL.

The rearrangement joins TRBV18 to TRBJ2-7, with 7 positions matching TRBD1. The CDR3 covers 13 residues. The V segment lost 4 bases and the J segment 0 bases; nucleotides outside the gene matches: 0. CDR1 and CDR2 from the germline V gene are KGHSH and LQKENI. CDR3: CASSRDSSYEQYF. CDR3 DNA: TGTGCCAGCTCACGGGACAGCTCCTACGAGCAGTACTTC.

The rearrangement uses TRBV5-1 and TRBJ2-2, with 7 bases lining up with TRBD1. This CDR3 region has 15 residues. Germline assignment: CDR1 SGHRS and CDR2 YFSETQ. Trimming removed 0 bases from V and 4 bases from J; junction bases left unmatched: 3. The CDR3 DNA follows: TGCGCCAGCAGCTTGGAGGGGGCAGGCACCGGGGAGCTGTTTTTT. Protein: CASSLEGAGTGELFF.

The rearrangement uses TRBV5-4 and TRBJ1-4; weak D call: TRBD1 (5 bases). V was clipped by 4 bases and J by 6 bases, with 10 bases between them. This CDR3 spans 13 amino acids. Looked up from germline, CDR1 is SGHNT and CDR2 is YYREEE (reference sequence). The DNA of the CDR3 is TGTGCCAGCAGCCCCGGAGGGGATGAAAAACTGTTTTTT. Translating it yields CASSPGGDEKLFF. Combining the CDR3 with reference TRBV5-4 and TRBJ1-4 gives the whole variable domain ETGVTQSPTHLIKTRGQQVTLRCSSQSGHNTVSWYQQALGQGPQFIFQYYREEENGRGNFPPRFSGLQFPNYSSELNVNALELDDSALYLCASSPGGDEKLFFGSGTQLSVL.